The 26 T cell receptor beta chains given below trace back to one sample, sequenced in a study of blood T cell repertoires in COVID-19. Sequencing used immunoSEQ multiplex PCR; TCRdb keeps in-frame clones, though not all of them. This sample has about 290,000 clones, with roughly 89% found just once. Source material: peripheral blood. The source of these receptors is a man aged 40-55 years with acute or convalescent COVID-19.

This clone was seen a single time. The chain uses TRBV3-1 (or the pseudogene TRBV3-2) and TRBJ2-7, with 12 bases that match TRBD2. There are 17 residues in the CDR3. The V segment lost 4 bases and the J segment 4 bases; nucleotides outside the gene matches: 11. Germline-derived CDR1 and CDR2 are LGHDT and YNNKEL (reference sequence). The DNA of the CDR3 is TGTGCCAGCAGCCCTATTCTAGGACTAGCGGGGACGTACGAGCAGTACTTC. Protein product: CASSPILGLAGTYEQYF.

The gene calls are TRBV5-1 and TRBJ1-2; no clear D. CDR1 and CDR2 (germline): SGHRS, YFSETQ. Trimming pared 3 bases from V and 0 bases from J, leaving 12 bases between. This CDR3 spans 15 amino acids. CDR3 amino acids: CASSSGLGANYGYTF. The CDR3 bases are TGCGCCAGCAGCTCTGGACTGGGAGCTAACTATGGCTACACCTTC.

The chain couples TRBV5-1 to TRBJ2-1; D might be TRBD2 (5 bases). Germline CDR1 and CDR2: SGHRS and YFSETQ. The CDR3 is made up of 14 amino acids. V was cut by 4 bases and J by 7 bases, with 15 bases left in between. Written as DNA, the CDR3 is TGCGCCAGCAGCCCCGGACTGAGCGCAAATGAGCAGTTCTTC. Translated: CASSPGLSANEQFF.

J is TRBJ2-2 and V is TRBV24-1; unclear D gene. This CDR3 spans 13 amino acids. Germline V gives CDR1 KGHDR, CDR2 SFDVKD. Between the trimmed V and J ends, which lost 2 bases and 4 bases, there was a span of 4 bases. Written as DNA, the CDR3 is TGTGCCACCAGTGATTCTTTCACCGGGGAGCTGTTTTTT. It specifies CATSDSFTGELFF.

V usage is TRBV7-6 and J usage is TRBJ2-7, with D possibly being TRBD2 (6 bases). V was pared by 1 base and J by 4 bases, with 11 bases between. The CDR3 is 14 residues long. Germline CDR1 and CDR2: SGHVS and FNYEAQ. CDR3 in amino acids: CASSLVSGSYEQYF. Written as DNA, the CDR3 is TGTGCCAGCAGCTTAGTGTCCGGGAGTTACGAGCAGTACTTC.

The chain couples TRBV4-2 to TRBJ1-4; a possible D gene is TRBD1 (6 bases). Between the trimmed V and J ends, which lost 1 base and 5 bases, there was a span of 11 bases. CDR1 and CDR2 from the germline V gene are LGHNA and YNFKEQ. The CDR3 has 15 residues. CDR3: CASSQVQGGNEKLFF. CDR3 nucleotide sequence: TGTGCCAGCAGCCAAGTACAGGGTGGGAATGAAAAACTGTTTTTT.

This rearrangement joins TRBV7-2 to TRBJ1-1, with 11 bases that match TRBD1. The CDR3 sequence is 15 residues long. Trimming took 3 bases from V and 4 from J; bases not matched to a gene: 4. Looked up from germline, CDR1 is SGHTA and CDR2 is FQGNSA. The DNA of the CDR3 is TGTGCCAGCAGCTTGGACAGGGGGCTAGGCACTGAAGCTTTCTTT. This codes for CASSLDRGLGTEAFF.

This chain joins TRBV19 and TRBJ2-1, with TRBD2 identical over 16 bases. Germline-derived CDR1 and CDR2 are LNHDA and SQIVND (reference sequence). The ends lost 5 bases at V and 3 bases at J; junction bases unmatched: 4. The CDR3 extends over 17 amino acids. The CDR3 nucleotides are TGTGCCAGTAGTCCGGGACTAGCGGGGGGGATCTACAATGAGCAGTTCTTC. This sequence encodes CASSPGLAGGIYNEQFF.

CDR3 sequence reads: CASSYGEVQFF. DNA for the CDR3: TGTGCCAGCAGTTATGGGGAGGTGCAGTTCTTC. This chain links TRBV6-5 with TRBJ2-1, with D perhaps TRBD2 (6 bases). This CDR3 has 11 amino acids. The germline CDR1 and CDR2 sequences are MNHEY and SVGAGI. Between the trimmed V and J ends, which lost 3 bases and 12 bases, there was a span of 9 bases.

The chain couples TRBV10-1 to TRBJ2-3; D possibly corresponds to TRBD1 (5 bases). With 5 bases removed from V and 4 bases from J, the gap between germline ends came to 10 bases. Per germline, CDR1 WNHNN and CDR2 SYGVQD (reference sequence). The CDR3 is 13 residues long. The CDR3 DNA sequence: TGCGCCAGCAGTCGTGACAGCGCAGATACGCAGTATTTT. The encoded protein is CASSRDSADTQYF.

The chain links TRBV5-1 to TRBJ1-2; D ambiguous. Germline V lookup: CDR1 SGHRS, CDR2 YFSETQ. Trimming took off 0 bases at V and 3 bases at J, with 9 bases between the two ends. This CDR3 is 14 amino acids long. The CDR3 bases are TGCGCCAGCAGCTTGGATGGAGGAGACTATGGCTACACCTTC. Translation gives CASSLDGGDYGYTF.

The rearrangement uses TRBV25-1 and TRBJ1-1; possible D gene TRBD1, 5 bases. This CDR3 spans 16 amino acids. Per germline, CDR1 MGHDK and CDR2 SYGVNS. V dropped 1 base and J dropped 5 bases, with 17 bases sitting between them. CDR3 in DNA: TGTGCCAGCAGTGAATCTCAGACTTCAGGGTGGACTGAAGCTTTCTTT. Amino acid sequence: CASSESQTSGWTEAFF.

The chain links TRBV14 to TRBJ2-3; 8 nucleotides agree with TRBD2. CDR1 and CDR2 from the germline V gene are SGHDN and FVKESK. V lost 4 bases and J lost 3; bases outside the gene matches: 9. This CDR3 has 16 residues. CDR3 DNA sequence: TGTGCCAGCAGCCGGGGACGGGGGGGAAGGACAGATACGCAGTATTTT. It codes for CASSRGRGGRTDTQYF. Complete variable domain (other parts from reference TRBV14 and TRBJ2-3): EAGVTQFPSHSVIEKGQTVTLRCDPISGHDNLYWYRRVMGKEIKFLLHFVKESKQDESGMPNNRFLAERTGGTYSTLKVQPAELEDSGVYFCASSRGRGGRTDTQYFGPGTRLTVL.

This CDR3 reads CASSFPGQGTHEQYF. CDR3 nucleotide sequence: TGTGCCAGCAGCTTTCCGGGACAGGGTACCCACGAGCAGTACTTC. The chain carries TRBV5-5 and TRBJ2-7, with TRBD1 matching over 9 bases. CDR1 SGHKS and CDR2 YYEKEE come from the germline V gene (reference sequence). The junction had 8 bases not matched to a gene; V was cut back by 2 bases and J by 5 bases. The CDR3 consists of 15 residues.

The chain combines TRBV27 with TRBJ2-7, with 9 bases fitting TRBD1. This CDR3 has 16 residues. Germline values: CDR1 MNHEY, CDR2 SMNVEV (reference sequence). The V gene end was trimmed by 3 bases and the J gene end by 6 bases; junction bases not matched to a gene: 12. The CDR3 protein is CASSFISATGGGEQYF. For the CDR3, the DNA is TGTGCCAGCAGTTTCATCTCGGCGACAGGGGGTGGCGAGCAGTACTTC.

In this sample, this clone turned up once. A read error may account for a junction end that differs from germline. This chain joins TRBV18 and TRBJ1-1; perhaps TRBD1 as D (6 bases). CDR3 size: 13 residues. The germline CDR1 and CDR2 sequences are KGHSH and LQKENI. The CDR3, as DNA: TGTGCCACCTCAGGGGCCCGGAACACTGAAGCTTTCTTT. Protein product: CATSGARNTEAFF.

This clone was seen more than once but under ten times. The chain has TRBV6-6 and TRBJ1-2, with 8 bases identical to TRBD1. This CDR3 is 15 amino acids long. V was pared by 5 bases and J by 7 bases, with 12 bases of the junction left unmatched. Looked up from germline, CDR1 is MNHNY and CDR2 is SVGAGI (reference sequence). The CDR3 sequence: CASSILPGQASGYTF. For the CDR3, the DNA is TGTGCCAGCAGTATCCTCCCGGGACAGGCATCTGGCTACACCTTC.

V usage is TRBV5-4 and J usage is TRBJ2-7, with 7 bases identical to TRBD1. The V segment lost 4 bases and the J segment 4 bases; nucleotides outside the gene matches: 8. Germline lookup yields CDR1 SGHNT and CDR2 YYREEE (reference sequence). This CDR3 has 14 amino acids. The CDR3 nucleotides are TGTGCCAGCAGCAGATGGACAGGAGGATACGAGCAGTACTTC. It codes for CASSRWTGGYEQYF.

The rearrangement joins TRBV7-9 to TRBJ1-6, with 8 bases fitting TRBD1. From germline, CDR1 is SEHNR and CDR2 FQNEAQ (reference sequence). The CDR3 has 15 residues. V was pared by 5 bases and J by 9 bases, with 9 bases of the junction left unmatched. CDR3 region: CASSRKDRESSPLHF. The DNA for the CDR3 is TGTGCCAGCAGCAGAAAGGACAGGGAAAGTTCACCCCTCCACTTT. The complete variable domain, with remaining parts taken from reference TRBV7-9 and TRBJ1-6, reads DTGVSQNPRHKITKRGQNVTFRCDPISEHNRLYWYRQTLGQGPEFLTYFQNEAQLEKSRLLSDRFSAERPKGSFSTLEIQRTEQGDSAMYLCASSRKDRESSPLHFGNGTRLTVT.

The chain carries TRBV11-2 and TRBJ2-1; 9 bases line up with TRBD1. The CDR3 is 16 amino acids. With V trimmed by 8 bases and J by 7 bases, 15 bases remained unmatched. Germline values: CDR1 SGHAT, CDR2 FQNNGV. The CDR3 nucleotides read TGTGCCAGCGAACTTTGGGGGACAGGGCTTAGGAATGAGCAGTTCTTC. Translation gives CASELWGTGLRNEQFF.

The rearrangement uses TRBV10-3 and TRBJ1-6; 9 positions agree with TRBD1. This CDR3 has 15 amino acids. The germline V gene has CDR1 ENHRY and CDR2 SYGVKD. V lost 4 bases to trimming and J lost 7 bases; unmatched junction nucleotides: 5. The CDR3 sequence is CAISGGTGRNSPLHF. The CDR3, as DNA: TGTGCCATCAGTGGGGGGACAGGGCGGAATTCACCCCTCCACTTT.

CDR3 sequence: CASSQDYQMWTEAFF. CDR3 in DNA: TGTGCCAGCAGCCAAGATTACCAGATGTGGACTGAAGCTTTCTTT. This chain uses TRBV14 with TRBJ1-1, with D hard to call. The CDR3 totals 15 residues. Trimming removed 0 bases at V and 5 bases at J, with 13 bases between. The germline gives CDR1 SGHDN, CDR2 FVKESK.

This chain joins TRBV10-2 and TRBJ2-1; a weak D match, TRBD1 (6 bases). V gave up 6 bases and J gave up 5 bases, with 14 bases separating them. The CDR3 has 14 amino acids. Germline assignment: CDR1 WSHSY and CDR2 SAAADI. The CDR3 nucleotides are TGCGCCAGCAGGGGTAGAGGGGGAAACAATGAGCAGTTCTTC. Its translation: CASRGRGGNNEQFF.

This chain links TRBV4-2 with TRBJ2-7; 7 nucleotides match TRBD1. J was trimmed by 3 bases and V by 1 base; bases with no gene match: 6. Looked up from germline, CDR1 is LGHNA and CDR2 is YNFKEQ. This CDR3 spans 15 amino acids. The CDR3 DNA sequence: TGTGCCAGCAGCCAAGTGGGCGACAGGGACTACGAGCAGTACTTC. Protein sequence: CASSQVGDRDYEQYF.

The J gene is TRBJ1-2, the V gene TRBV30; 7 nucleotides align to TRBD1. Germline loops: CDR1 GTSNPN, CDR2 SVGIG (reference sequence). The CDR3 loop spans 13 amino acids. Trimming removed 0 bases from V and 8 bases from J; junction bases left unmatched: 6. In DNA form, the CDR3 reads TGTGCCTGGAGTGTGGGACAGTCAGCGGGCTACACCTTC. It encodes CAWSVGQSAGYTF. The full variable domain, rest sourced from reference TRBV30 and TRBJ1-2, is SQTIHQWPATLVQPVGSPLSLECTVEGTSNPNLYWYRQAAGRGLQLLFYSVGIGQISSEVPQNLSASRPQDRQFILSSKKLLLSDSGFYLCAWSVGQSAGYTFGSGTRLTVV.

This chain links TRBV7-9 with TRBJ2-2; tentative D call: TRBD1 (5 bases). This CDR3 is 13 amino acids long. The germline V gene encodes CDR1 SEHNR and CDR2 FQNEAQ (reference sequence). V gave up 6 bases and J gave up 4 bases, with 9 bases separating them. CDR3 bases: TGTGCCAGCAGTGCAGGGATCACCGGGGAGCTGTTTTTT. It translates to CASSAGITGELFF.